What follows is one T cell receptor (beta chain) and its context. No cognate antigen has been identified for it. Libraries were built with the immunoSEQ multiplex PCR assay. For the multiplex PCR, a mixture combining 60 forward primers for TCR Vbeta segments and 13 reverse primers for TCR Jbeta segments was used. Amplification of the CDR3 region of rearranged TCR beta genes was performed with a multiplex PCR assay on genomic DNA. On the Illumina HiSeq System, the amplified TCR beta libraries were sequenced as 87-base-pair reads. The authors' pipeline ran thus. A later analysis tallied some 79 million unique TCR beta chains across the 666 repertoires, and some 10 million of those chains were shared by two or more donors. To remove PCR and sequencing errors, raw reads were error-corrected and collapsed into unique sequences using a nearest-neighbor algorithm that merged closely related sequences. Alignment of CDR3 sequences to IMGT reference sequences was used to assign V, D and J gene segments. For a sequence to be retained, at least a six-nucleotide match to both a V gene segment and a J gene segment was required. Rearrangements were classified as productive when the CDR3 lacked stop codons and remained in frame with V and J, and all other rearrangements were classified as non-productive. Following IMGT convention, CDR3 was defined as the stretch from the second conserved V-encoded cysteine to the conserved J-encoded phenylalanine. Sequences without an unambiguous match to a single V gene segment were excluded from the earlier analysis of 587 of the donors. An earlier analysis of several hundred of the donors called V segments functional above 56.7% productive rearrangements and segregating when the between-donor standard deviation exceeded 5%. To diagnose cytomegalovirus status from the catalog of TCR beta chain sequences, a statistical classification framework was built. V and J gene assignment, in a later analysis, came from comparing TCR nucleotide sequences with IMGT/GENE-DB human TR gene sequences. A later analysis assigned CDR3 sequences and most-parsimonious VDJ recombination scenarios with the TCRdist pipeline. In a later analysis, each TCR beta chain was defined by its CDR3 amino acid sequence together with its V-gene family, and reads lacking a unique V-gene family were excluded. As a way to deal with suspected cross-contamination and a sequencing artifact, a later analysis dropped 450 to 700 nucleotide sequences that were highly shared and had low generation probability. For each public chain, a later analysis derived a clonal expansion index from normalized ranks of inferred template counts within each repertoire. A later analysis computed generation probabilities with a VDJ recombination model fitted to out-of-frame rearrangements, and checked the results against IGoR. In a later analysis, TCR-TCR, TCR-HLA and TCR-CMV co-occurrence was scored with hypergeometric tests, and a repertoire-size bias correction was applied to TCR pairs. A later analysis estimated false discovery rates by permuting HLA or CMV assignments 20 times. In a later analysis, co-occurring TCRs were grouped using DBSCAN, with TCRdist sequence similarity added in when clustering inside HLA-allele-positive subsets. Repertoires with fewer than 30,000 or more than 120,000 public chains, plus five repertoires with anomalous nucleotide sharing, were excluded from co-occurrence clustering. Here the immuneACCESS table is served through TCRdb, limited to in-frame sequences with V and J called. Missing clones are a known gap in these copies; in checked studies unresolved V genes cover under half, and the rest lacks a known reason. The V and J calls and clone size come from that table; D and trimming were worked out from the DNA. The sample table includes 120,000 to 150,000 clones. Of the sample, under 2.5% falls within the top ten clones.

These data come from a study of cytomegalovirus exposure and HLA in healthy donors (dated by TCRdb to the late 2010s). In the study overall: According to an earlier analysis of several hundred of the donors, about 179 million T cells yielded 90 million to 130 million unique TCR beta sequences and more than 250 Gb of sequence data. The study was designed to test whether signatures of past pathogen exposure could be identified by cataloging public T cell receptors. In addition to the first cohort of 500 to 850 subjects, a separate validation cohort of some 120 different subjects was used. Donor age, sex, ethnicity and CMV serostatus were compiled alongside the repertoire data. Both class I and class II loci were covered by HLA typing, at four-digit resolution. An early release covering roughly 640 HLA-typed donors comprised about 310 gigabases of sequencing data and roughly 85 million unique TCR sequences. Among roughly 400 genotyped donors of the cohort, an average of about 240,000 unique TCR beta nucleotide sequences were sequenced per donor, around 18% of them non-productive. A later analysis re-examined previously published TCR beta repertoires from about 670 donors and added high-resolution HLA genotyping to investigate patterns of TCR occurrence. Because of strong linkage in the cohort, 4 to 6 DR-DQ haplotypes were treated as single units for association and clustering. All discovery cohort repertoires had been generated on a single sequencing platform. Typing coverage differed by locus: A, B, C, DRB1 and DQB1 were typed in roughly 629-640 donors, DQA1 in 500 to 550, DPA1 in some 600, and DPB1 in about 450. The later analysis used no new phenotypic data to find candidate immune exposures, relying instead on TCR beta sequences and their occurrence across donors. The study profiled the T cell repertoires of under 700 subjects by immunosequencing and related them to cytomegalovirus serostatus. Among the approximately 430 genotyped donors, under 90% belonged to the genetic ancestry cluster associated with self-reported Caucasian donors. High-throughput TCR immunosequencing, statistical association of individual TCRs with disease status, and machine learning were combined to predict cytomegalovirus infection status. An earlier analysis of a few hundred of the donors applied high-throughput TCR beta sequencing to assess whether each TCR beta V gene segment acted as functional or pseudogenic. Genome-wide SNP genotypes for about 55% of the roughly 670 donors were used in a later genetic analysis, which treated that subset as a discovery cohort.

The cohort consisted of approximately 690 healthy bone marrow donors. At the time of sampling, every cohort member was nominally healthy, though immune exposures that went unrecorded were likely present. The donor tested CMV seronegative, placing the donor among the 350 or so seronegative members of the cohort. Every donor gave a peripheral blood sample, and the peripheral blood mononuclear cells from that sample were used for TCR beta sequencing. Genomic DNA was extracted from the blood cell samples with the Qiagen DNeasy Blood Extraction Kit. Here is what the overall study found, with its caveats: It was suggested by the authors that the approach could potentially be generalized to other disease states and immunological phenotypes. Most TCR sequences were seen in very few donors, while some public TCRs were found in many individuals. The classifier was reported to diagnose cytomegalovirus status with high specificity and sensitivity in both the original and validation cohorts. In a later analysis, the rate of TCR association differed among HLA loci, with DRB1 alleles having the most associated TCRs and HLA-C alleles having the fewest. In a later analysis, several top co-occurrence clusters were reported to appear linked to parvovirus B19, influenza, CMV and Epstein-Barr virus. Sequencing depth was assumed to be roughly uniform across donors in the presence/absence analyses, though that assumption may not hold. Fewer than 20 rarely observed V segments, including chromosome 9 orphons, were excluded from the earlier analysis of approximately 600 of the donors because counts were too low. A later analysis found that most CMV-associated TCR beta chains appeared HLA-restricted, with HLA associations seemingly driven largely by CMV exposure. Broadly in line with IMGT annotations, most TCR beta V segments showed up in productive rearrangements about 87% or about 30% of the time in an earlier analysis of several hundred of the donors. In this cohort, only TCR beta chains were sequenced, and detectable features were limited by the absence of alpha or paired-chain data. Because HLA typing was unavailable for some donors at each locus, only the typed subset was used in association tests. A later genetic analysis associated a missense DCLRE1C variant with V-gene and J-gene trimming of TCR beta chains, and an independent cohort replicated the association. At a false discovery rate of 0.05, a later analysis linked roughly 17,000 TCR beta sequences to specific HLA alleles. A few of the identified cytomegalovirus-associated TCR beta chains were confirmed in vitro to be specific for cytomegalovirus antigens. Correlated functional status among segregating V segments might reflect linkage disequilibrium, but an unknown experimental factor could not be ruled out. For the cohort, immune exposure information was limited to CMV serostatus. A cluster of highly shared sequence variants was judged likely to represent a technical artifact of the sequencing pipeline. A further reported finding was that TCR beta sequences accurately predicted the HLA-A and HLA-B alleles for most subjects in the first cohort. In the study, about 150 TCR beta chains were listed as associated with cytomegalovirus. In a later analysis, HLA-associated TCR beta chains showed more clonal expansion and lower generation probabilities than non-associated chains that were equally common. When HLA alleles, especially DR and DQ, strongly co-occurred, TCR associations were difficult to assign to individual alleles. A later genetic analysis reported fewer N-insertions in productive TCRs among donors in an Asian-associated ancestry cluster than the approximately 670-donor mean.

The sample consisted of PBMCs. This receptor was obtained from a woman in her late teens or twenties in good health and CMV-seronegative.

The encoded CDR3 is CASSRAGTNLKDNEQFF. The DNA reads TGCGCCAGCAGCCGCGCGGGAACCAATCTAAAGGACAATGAGCAGTTCTTC. The rearrangement combines TRBV5-1 with TRBJ2-1, and the D gene may be TRBD2, 6 bases matching. As encoded in the germline V gene, CDR1 is SGHRS while CDR2 is YFSETQ. Trimming at the junction amounts to 4 bases on V and 5 bases on J, and the germline ends lie 22 bases apart. There are 17 amino acids in the CDR3, from cysteine to phenylalanine inclusive. This entry keeps only the CDR3 DNA: 51 bases, framed from base 1.